This T cell receptor beta chain comes out of a study of radiotherapy plus CTLA-4 blockade in lung cancer. Per the germline V gene, CDR1 is SGHVS and CDR2 is FQNEAQ. The CDR3 is 16 amino acids. V was shortened by 5 bases and J by 0 bases, with 14 bases between the two germline ends. Assay: immunoSEQ multiplex PCR; the TCRdb copy retains only in-frame clones and omits some. The data contain 35,000 to 55,000 clones, over 60% of them singletons. The starting material was peripheral blood, obtained from a patient treated with radiotherapy plus ipilimumab. This TCR was recovered from a human donor with non-small cell lung cancer whose response to radiotherapy plus ipilimumab could not be evaluated. J is TRBJ1-3 and V is TRBV7-8; D gene uncertain. Here the CDR3 reads CASSARGISSGNTIYF. CDR3 DNA sequence: TGTGCCAGCAGCGCCAGAGGGATTAGCTCTGGAAACACCATATATTTT.